There are many counts of the clone carrying this TCR beta chain. The antigen is undetermined. The data were taken from a study of T cells in Graves' hyperthyroidism and ophthalmopathy. Researchers amplified the TCR beta CDR3 regions from RNA transcripts. With the HTBI primer set, the TCR CDR3 went through a first round of RT-PCR. MiXCR was run by TCRdb on the multiplex PCR reads, yielding one entry per CDR3 protein. The table lists fewer than 500,000 distinct CDR3 sequences, 13% of them singletons. Study results and limitations: Also found in blood were most expanded thyroid clonotypes above 0.001. Model predictions of ophthalmopathy came a median approximately 6.2 months before onset.

Among the patients, aged 18 to 65, hyperthyroidism was newly diagnosed and had lasted under 2 months. Patients were excluded for uncontrolled infection, other autoimmune disease, pregnancy or lactation. This CDR3 contains 17 residues. CDR1 SNHLY and CDR2 FYNNEI come from the germline V gene. V trimming: 4 bases; J trimming: 4 bases; junction bases outside the gene matches: 12. The rearrangement joins TRBV2 to TRBJ1-5; 8 bases map to TRBD1. The receptor was derived from a young man with Graves' hyperthyroidism that later progressed to Graves' ophthalmopathy. The specimen sequenced was blood. This CDR3 is CASSARTGTPGNQPQHF. The CDR3 DNA reads TGTGCCAGCAGTGCCAGGACAGGGACACCTGGGAATCAGCCCCAGCATTTT.